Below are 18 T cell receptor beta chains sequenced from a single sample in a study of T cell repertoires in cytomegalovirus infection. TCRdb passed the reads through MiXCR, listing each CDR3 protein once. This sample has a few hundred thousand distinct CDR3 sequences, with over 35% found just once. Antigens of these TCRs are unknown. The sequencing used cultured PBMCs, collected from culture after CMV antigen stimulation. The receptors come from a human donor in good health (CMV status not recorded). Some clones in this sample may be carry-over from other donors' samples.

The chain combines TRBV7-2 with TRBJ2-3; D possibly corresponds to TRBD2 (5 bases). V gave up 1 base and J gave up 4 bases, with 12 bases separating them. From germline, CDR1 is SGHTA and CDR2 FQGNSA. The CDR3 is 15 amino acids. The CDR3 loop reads CASSLVAWAPDTQYF. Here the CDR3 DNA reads TGTGCCAGCAGCTTAGTAGCGTGGGCCCCAGATACGCAGTATTTT. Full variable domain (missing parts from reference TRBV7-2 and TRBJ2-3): GAGVSQSPSNKVTEKGKDVELRCDPISGHTALYWYRQSLGQGLEFLIYFQGNSAPDKSGLPSDRFSAERTGGSVSTLTIQRTQQEDSAVYLCASSLVAWAPDTQYFGPGTRLTVL.

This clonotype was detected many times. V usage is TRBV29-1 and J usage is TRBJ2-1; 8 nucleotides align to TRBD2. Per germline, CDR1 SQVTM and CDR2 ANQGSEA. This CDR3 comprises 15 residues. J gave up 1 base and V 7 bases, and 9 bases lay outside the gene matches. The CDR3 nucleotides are TGCAGCGCCGCGGGAGCGGGGGATTCCTACAATGAGCAGTTCTTC. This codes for CSAAGAGDSYNEQFF.

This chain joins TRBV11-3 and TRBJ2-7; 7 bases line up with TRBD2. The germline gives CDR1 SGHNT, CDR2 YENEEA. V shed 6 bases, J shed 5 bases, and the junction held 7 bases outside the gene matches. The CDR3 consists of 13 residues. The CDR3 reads CASSLGGNHEQYF. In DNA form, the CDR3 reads TGTGCCAGCAGTTTGGGAGGGAACCACGAGCAGTACTTC.

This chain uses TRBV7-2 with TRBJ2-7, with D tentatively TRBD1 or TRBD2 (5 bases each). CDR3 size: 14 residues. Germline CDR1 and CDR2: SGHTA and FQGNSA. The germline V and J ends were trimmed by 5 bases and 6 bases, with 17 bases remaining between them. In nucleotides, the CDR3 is TGTGCCAGCAGCCCGGGACCGGGCGGCCTCGAGCAGTACTTC. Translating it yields CASSPGPGGLEQYF.

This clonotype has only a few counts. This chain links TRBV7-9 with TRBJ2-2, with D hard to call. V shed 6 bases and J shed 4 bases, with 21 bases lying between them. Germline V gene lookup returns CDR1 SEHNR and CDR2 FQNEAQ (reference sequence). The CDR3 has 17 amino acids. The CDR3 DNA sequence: TGTGCCAGCAGGAAAAAGGGCGAGGACCCCAGCACCGGGGAGCTGTTTTTT. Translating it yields CASRKKGEDPSTGELFF.

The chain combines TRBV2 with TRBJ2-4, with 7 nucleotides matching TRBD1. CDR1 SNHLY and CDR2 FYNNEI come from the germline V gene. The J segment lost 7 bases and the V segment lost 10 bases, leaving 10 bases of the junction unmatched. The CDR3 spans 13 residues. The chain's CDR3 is CATGGARGNIQYF. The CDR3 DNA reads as TGTGCCACAGGGGGAGCCCGTGGGAACATTCAGTACTTC.

The DNA of the CDR3 is TGTGCCAGCAGTTTGTGGTCAGGGGCTGGGAATCAGCCCCAGCATTTT. Its protein is CASSLWSGAGNQPQHF. This rearrangement joins TRBV28 to TRBJ1-5; tentative D call: TRBD1 (6 bases). The CDR3 contains 16 residues. Germline V gene lookup returns CDR1 MDHEN and CDR2 SYDVKM. The ends were cut back, 3 bases at V and 4 bases at J, with 16 bases in the middle.

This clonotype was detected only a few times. CDR3 DNA: TGTGCCAGCAGCGCCATAGGCGGGCTAGCTAACTATGGCTACACCTTC. Encoded protein: CASSAIGGLANYGYTF. The chain recombines TRBV11-2 with TRBJ1-2; D unclear. CDR3 length: 16 amino acids. V gave up 5 bases and J gave up 0 bases, with 16 bases separating them. Germline V gene data show CDR1 as SGHAT and CDR2 as FQNNGV. Supplemented by reference TRBV11-2 and TRBJ1-2, the full variable domain reads EAGVAQSPRYKIIEKRQSVAFWCNPISGHATLYWYQQILGQGPKLLIQFQNNGVVDDSQLPKDRFSAERLKGVDSTLKIQPAKLEDSAVYLCASSAIGGLANYGYTFGSGTRLTVV.

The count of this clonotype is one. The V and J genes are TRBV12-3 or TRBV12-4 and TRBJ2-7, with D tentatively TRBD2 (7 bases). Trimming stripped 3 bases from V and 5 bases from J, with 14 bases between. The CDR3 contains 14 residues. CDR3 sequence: CASSLGGGGHEQYF. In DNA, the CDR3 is TGTGCCAGCAGTTTGGGGGGGGGCGGACACGAGCAGTACTTC.

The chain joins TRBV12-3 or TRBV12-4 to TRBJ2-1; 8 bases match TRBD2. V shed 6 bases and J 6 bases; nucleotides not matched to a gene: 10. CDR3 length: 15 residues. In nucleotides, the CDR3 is TGTGCCAGCAGCTTGGCGGGGGGAGGGCCCAATGAGCAGTTCTTC. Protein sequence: CASSLAGGGPNEQFF.

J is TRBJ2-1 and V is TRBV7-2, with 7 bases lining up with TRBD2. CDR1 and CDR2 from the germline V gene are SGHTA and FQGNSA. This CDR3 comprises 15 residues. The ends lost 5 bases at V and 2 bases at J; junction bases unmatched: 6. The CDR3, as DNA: TGTGCCAGCAGCCCCCAGCGGGACGCCTACAATGAGCAGTTCTTC. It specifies CASSPQRDAYNEQFF.

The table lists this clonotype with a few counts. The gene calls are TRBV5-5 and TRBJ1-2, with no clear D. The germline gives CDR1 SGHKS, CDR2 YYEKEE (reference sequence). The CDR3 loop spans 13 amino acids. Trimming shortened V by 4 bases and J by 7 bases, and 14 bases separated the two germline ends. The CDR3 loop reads CASSLGSLGGYTF. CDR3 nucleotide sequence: TGTGCCAGCAGCCTGGGATCTTTGGGTGGCTACACCTTC.

CDR3 in DNA: TGTGCCAGTAGTATCGGGCAGAAGTATGAAGCTTTCTTT. It is translated as CASSIGQKYEAFF. The V call is TRBV19, the J call TRBJ1-1; D remains unclear. This CDR3 spans 13 amino acids. The V end lost 3 bases, the J end lost 7 bases, and 12 bases lay between the germline ends. CDR1 is LNHDA, CDR2 SQIVND, per germline (reference sequence). The complete variable domain, with remaining parts taken from reference TRBV19 and TRBJ1-1, reads DGGITQSPKYLFRKEGQNVTLSCEQNLNHDAMYWYRQDPGQGLRLIYYSQIVNDFQKGDIAEGYSVSREKKESFPLTVTSAQKNPTAFYLCASSIGQKYEAFFGQGTRLTVV.

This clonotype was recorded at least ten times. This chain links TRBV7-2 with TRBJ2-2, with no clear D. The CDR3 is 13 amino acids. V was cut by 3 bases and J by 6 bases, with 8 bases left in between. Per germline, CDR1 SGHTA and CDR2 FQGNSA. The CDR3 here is CASSFFTAGELFF. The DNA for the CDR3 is TGTGCCAGCAGCTTCTTTACCGCCGGGGAGCTGTTTTTT.

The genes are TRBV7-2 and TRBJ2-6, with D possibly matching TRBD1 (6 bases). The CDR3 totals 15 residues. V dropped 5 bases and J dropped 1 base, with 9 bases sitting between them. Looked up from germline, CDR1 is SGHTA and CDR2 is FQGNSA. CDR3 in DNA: TGTGCCAGCAGCCTAACAGGGTCTGGGGCCAACGTCCTGACTTTC. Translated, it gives CASSLTGSGANVLTF.

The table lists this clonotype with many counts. Here the CDR3 DNA reads TGTGCCAGCAGCTTATTTGGGGGGGGGTATAGCAATCAGCCCCAGCATTTT. Amino acids: CASSLFGGGYSNQPQHF. The chain uses TRBV7-2 and TRBJ1-5; D might be TRBD1 (5 bases). There are 17 residues in the CDR3. V lost 2 bases, J lost 0 bases, and 14 bases lay in between. Germline loops: CDR1 SGHTA, CDR2 FQGNSA.

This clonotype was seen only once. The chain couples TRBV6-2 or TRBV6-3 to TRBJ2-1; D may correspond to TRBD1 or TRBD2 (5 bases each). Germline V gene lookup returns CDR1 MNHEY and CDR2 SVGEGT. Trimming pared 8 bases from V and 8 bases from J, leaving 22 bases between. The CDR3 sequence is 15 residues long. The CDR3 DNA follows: TGTGCCAGCCGAAGGTACGCTAGGGGAGTCGATGAGCAGTTCTTC. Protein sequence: CASRRYARGVDEQFF.

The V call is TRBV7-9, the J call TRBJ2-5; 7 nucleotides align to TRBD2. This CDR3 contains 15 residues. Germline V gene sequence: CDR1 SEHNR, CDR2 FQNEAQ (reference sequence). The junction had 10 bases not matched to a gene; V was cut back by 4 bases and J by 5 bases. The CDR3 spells CASSSWAGAGETQYF. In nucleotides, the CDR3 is TGTGCCAGCAGCTCATGGGCGGGAGCGGGGGAGACCCAGTACTTC.